This TCR beta chain was identified during a study of blood T cells in healthy people across ages. Findings of the study overall: PBMCs went unsorted, and a conclusive naive versus antigen-experienced comparison was therefore prevented.

CDR3 length equals 15 residues. V was pared by 4 bases and J by 2 bases, with 8 bases of the junction left unmatched. Per the germline V gene, CDR1 is SGHVS and CDR2 is FNYEAQ. This clonotype occurred a few times. Its antigen is as yet unknown. The second PCR ran roughly 6 to 12 cycles with a sample-barcoded 5' primer and J-beta primers. TCRdb processed the 5' RACE reads anew with MiXCR; each CDR3 protein has one entry. This sample yields about 1.6 million distinct CDR3 sequences, of which about 31% are seen a single time; about 10% belongs to the top ten. Each sample yielded at least 7 million isolated PBMCs.

This clonotype was sampled from a woman aged 30 to 39 in good health. Sequences were obtained from blood. The V call is TRBV7-6, the J call TRBJ2-7, with 7 bases lining up with TRBD1. CDR3 DNA: TGTGCCAGCAGCTACGGGACAGAGGGGCCCTACGAGCAGTACTTC. It translates to CASSYGTEGPYEQYF.